This T cell receptor (beta chain) was identified during a study of shared clonotypes between healthy human individuals. About the research overall: Three plates each covered CD4 naive and memory; CD8 naive two, CD8 memory one.

An approximately 180 ng quantity of DNA, roughly 30,000 T cell genomes, went into the sorted-subset replicate PCRs. Generated by immunoSEQ multiplex PCR, the TCRdb table keeps only in-frame clones and is missing some. Here the sample spans more than 2 million clones, 95% being singletons. Germline V gene lookup returns CDR1 MNHNS and CDR2 SASEGT. The CDR3 consists of 15 residues. V dropped 7 bases and J dropped 0 bases, with 15 bases sitting between them. Concerning this clone itself: Its target is unknown.

Study-wide results and limits: Larger estimated richness was generally seen in naive subsets than in memory subsets. Non-shared clonotypes had lower generation probabilities than those shared by all four donors.

This chain connects TRBV6-1 to TRBJ1-1, with unresolved D. This TCR was recovered from a young man in good health. Sequencing input: naive CD4+ T cells sorted from blood. The sample's subset: CD45RA+ positively selected. The DNA for the CDR3 is TGTGCCAGCACCCCACAGCCGAACCTGAACACTGAAGCTTTCTTT. This gives the protein CASTPQPNLNTEAFF.